There are many counts of the clone carrying this TCR beta chain. Its antigen is unidentified. These data come from a study of regulatory T cells in long-lasting Graves disease. Looking at the study overall: Freshly diagnosed Graves' patients had used antithyroid drugs for under 3 months.

Sample time point: newly diagnosed GD, antithyroid drugs for less than 3 months. Construction of the TCR library relied on RNA isolated from PBMCs. Trimming took 6 bases from V and 7 from J, leaving 9 bases between them. CDR3 size: 12 residues. From germline, CDR1 is MNHEY and CDR2 SMNVEV (reference sequence). Construction of the TCR beta libraries employed iRepertoire HTBI primers in conjunction with Arm-PCR of CDR3 regions. TCRdb re-analysed the multiplex PCR reads in MiXCR, keeping a single row per CDR3 protein. The sample lists approximately 350,000 distinct CDR3 sequences; approximately 10% were seen once. General observations from the study: More public clonotypes were shared by persistent patients (fewer than 3,000) than by new patients (approximately 1,000). Reduced TCR diversity was observed in persistent Graves' patients versus newly diagnosed patients.

Separately, the same data were catalogued under a study of T cells in Graves' hyperthyroidism and ophthalmopathy. That work contributes: TCR CDR3 regions were first amplified by RT-PCR with HTBI primers.

This specimen was peripheral blood mononuclear cells (PBMCs), taken at new diagnosis, from a patient treated with antithyroid drugs. This receptor was taken from a woman under 30 with Graves disease. The chain has TRBV27 and TRBJ2-2; D not certain. DNA for the CDR3: TGTGCCAGCAGCATTACCTTCGGGGAGCTGTTTTTT. Amino acid sequence: CASSITFGELFF.